This TCR beta chain stems from a study of T cell changes during pregnancy in multiple sclerosis. Per germline, CDR1 SNHLY and CDR2 FYNNEI. The CDR3 has 14 residues. Deletions cut 4 bases from V and 0 bases from J, with 4 bases between. Sequenced by immunoSEQ multiplex PCR; TCRdb stores in-frame clones only, minus some. This repertoire shows tens of thousands of clones, nearly 95% found once; its top ten account for 0.99%. This TCR was sampled from a female donor with multiple sclerosis, enrolled in a pregnancy study. Sequencing used peripheral blood, obtained after pregnancy. The chain combines TRBV2 with TRBJ2-6; unclear D gene. The CDR3 region is CASSANSGANVLTF. CDR3 DNA: TGTGCCAGCAGTGCAAACTCTGGGGCCAACGTCCTGACTTTC.